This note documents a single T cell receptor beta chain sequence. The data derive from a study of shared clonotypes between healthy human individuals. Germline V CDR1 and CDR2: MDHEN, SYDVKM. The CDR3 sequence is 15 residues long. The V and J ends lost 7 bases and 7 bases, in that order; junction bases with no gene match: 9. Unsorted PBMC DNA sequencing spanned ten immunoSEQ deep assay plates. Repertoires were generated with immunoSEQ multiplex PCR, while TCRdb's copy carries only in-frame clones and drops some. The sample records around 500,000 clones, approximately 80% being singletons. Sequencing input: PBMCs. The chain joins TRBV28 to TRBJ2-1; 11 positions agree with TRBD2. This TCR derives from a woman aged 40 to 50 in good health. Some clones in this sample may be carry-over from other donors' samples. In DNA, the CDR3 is TGTGCCAGCAATAAATTAGCGGGAGGGGGGAATGAGCAGTTCTTC. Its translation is CASNKLAGGGNEQFF.